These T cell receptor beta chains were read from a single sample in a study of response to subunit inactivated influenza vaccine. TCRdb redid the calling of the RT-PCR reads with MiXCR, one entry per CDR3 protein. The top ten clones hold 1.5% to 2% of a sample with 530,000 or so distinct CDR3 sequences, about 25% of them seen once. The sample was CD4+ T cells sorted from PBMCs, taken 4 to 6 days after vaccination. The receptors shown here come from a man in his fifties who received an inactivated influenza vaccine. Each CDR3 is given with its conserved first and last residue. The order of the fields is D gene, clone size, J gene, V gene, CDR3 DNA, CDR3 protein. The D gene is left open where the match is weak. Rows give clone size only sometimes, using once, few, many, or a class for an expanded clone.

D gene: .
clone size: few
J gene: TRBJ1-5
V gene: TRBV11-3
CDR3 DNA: TGTGCCAGCAGCTTCTGGGGGAGTCATAGCAATCAGCCCCAGCATTTT
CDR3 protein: CASSFWGSHSNQPQHF

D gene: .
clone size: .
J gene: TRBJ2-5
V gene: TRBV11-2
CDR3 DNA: TGTGCCAGCAGCAAAACTACATCCCAGTACTTC
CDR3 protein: CASSKTTSQYF

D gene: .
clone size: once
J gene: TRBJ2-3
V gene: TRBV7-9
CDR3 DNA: TGTGCCAGCAGCGTTTACGGGACGCAATCAGATACGCAGTATTTT
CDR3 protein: CASSVYGTQSDTQYF

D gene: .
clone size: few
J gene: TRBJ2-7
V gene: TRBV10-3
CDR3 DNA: TGTGCCATCAGTGAGGTTAACAGTTGGCAGTACTTC
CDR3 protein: CAISEVNSWQYF

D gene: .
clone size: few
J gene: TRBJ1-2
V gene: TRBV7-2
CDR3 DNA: TGTGCCACCGGAGGGGGGCCTGGCTATGGCTACACCTTC
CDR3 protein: CATGGGPGYGYTF

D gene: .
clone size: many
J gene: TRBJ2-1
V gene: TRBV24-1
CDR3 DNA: TGTGCCACCAGTGATATAACCTCAGACAATGAGCAGTTCTTC
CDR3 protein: CATSDITSDNEQFF

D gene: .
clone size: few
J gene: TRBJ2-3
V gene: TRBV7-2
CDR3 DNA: TGTGCCAGCAGGAACAGGGACATCTTTCCCTTTTTT
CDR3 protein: CASRNRDIFPFF

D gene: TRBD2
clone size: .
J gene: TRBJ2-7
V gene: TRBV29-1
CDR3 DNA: TGCAGCGTCTTACGACTAGCGGGAGGGGAAGGCGAGCAGTACTTC
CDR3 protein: CSVLRLAGGEGEQYF

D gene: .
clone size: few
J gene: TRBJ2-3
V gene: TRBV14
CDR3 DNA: TGTGCCAGCAGCCGTATACCGGTGGATACGCAGTATTTT
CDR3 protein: CASSRIPVDTQYF

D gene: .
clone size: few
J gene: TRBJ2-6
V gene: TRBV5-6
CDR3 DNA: TGTGCCAGCAGCGGCCGGGACGGAAGCTCTGGGGCCAACGTCCTGACTTTC
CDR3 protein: CASSGRDGSSGANVLTF

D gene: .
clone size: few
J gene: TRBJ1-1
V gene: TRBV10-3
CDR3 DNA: TGTGCCATCAGTGAGTCAGAGGGGACTGAAGCTTTCTTT
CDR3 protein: CAISESEGTEAFF

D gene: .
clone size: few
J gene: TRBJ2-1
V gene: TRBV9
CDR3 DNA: TGTGCCAGCAGCGTCCCCGCGGGCAATGAGCAGTTCTTC
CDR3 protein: CASSVPAGNEQFF

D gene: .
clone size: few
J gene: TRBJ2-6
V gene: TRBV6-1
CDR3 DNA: TGTGCCAGCCGCGGTTTCTCTGGGGCCAACGTCCTGACTTTC
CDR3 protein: CASRGFSGANVLTF

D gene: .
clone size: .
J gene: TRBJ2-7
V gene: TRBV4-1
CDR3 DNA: TGCGCCAGCAGCCAGGTTGGGGGGAAGACCTACGAGCAGTACTTC
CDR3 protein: CASSQVGGKTYEQYF

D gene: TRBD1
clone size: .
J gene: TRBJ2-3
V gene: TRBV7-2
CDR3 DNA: TGTGCCAGCAGCTCGACCCCGGGACAGGGAGCAGATACGCAGTATTTT
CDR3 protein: CASSSTPGQGADTQYF

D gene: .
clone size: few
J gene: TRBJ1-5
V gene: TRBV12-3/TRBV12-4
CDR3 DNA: TGTGCCAGCAGTCTCGTTGGAAGCAATCAGCCCCAGCATTTT
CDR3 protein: CASSLVGSNQPQHF

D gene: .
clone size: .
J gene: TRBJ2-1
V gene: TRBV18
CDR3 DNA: TGTGCCAGCTCATCTATACCAGACGGGTACAATGAGCAGTTCTTC
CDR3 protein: CASSSIPDGYNEQFF

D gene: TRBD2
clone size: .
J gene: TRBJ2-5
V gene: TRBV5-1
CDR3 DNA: TGCGCCAGCAGCTTGTTGACTAGCGGGGCGGAGACCCAGTACTTC
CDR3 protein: CASSLLTSGAETQYF

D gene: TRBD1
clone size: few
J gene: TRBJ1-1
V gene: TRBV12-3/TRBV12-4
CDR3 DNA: TGTGCCAGCTCCCGGGACAGGGGCGGTGGCACTGAAGCTTTCTTT
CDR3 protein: CASSRDRGGGTEAFF

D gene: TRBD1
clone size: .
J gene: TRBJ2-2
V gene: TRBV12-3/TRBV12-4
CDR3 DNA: TGTGCCAGCACCGTACAGGGGGCCGGGGAGCTGTTTTTT
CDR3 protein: CASTVQGAGELFF

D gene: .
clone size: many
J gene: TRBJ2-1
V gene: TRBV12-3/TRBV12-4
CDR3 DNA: TGTGCCAGCAGTTTTTGGGGAAGCTCCTACAATGAGCAGTTCTTC
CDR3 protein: CASSFWGSSYNEQFF

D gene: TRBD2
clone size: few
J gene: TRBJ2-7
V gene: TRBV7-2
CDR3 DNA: TGTGCCAGCAGCTTATACGGGACTAGCGGAACGACCTACGAGCAGTACTTC
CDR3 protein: CASSLYGTSGTTYEQYF

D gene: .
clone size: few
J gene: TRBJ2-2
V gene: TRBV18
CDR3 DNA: TGTGCCAGCTCACCACTGGAAGCCTTACCGAACACCGGGGAGCTGTTTTTT
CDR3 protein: CASSPLEALPNTGELFF

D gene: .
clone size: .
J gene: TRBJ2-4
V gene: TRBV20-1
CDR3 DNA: TGCAGTGCTATCCCTCTTCTAGCCAAAAACATTCAGTACTTC
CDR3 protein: CSAIPLLAKNIQYF

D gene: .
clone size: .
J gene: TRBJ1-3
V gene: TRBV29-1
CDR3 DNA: TGCAGCGCCACCTTCCGGGGGAGCTCTGGAAACACCATATATTTT
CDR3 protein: CSATFRGSSGNTIYF

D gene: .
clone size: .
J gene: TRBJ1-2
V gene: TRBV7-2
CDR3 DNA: TGTGCCAGCAGCTTAGGTATGGGACGGGAGCTTGGAGGCTACACCTTC
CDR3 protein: CASSLGMGRELGGYTF

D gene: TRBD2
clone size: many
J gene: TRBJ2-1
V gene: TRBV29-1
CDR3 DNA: TGCAGCGTTGAAGATCCTTCCGGACTAGCGGGGAATTACTACAATGAGCAGTTCTTC
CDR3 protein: CSVEDPSGLAGNYYNEQFF

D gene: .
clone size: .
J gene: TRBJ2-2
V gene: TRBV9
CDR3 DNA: TGTGCCAGCAGCTCCAGGGAATACACCGGGGAGCTGTTTTTT
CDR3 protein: CASSSREYTGELFF

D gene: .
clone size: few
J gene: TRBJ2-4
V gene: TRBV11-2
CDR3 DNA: TGTGCCAGCAGCTTAGGACGGGGGCGCGGGGTAGCCAAAAACATTCAGTACTTC
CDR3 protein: CASSLGRGRGVAKNIQYF

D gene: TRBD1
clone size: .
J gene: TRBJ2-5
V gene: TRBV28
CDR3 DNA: TGTGCCAGCAGTTCACGACAGGGTTCGTCGGCTCAGTACTTC
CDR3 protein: CASSSRQGSSAQYF

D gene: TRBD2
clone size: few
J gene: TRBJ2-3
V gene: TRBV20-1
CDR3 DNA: TGCAGTGCTAGTATCCGGGGGGGCACAGATACGCAGTATTTT
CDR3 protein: CSASIRGGTDTQYF

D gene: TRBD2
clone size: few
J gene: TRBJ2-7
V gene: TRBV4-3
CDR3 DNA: TGCGCCAGCAGCCAAGAAACTAGCGGGAGGTACGAGCAGTACTTC
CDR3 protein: CASSQETSGRYEQYF

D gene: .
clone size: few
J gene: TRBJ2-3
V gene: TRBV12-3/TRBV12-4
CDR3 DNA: TGCGCCAGCAGCTTGGCGGGGACTACAGATACGCAGTATTTT
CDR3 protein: CASSLAGTTDTQYF

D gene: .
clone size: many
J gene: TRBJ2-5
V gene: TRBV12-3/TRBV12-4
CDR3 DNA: TGTGCCAGCAGTTTAAGAAGTCCGGAGACCCAGTACTTC
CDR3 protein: CASSLRSPETQYF

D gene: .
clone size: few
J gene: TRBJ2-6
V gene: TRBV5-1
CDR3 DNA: TGCGCCAGCAGCAATACAAAAGTGGCCAACGTCCTGACTTTC
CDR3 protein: CASSNTKVANVLTF

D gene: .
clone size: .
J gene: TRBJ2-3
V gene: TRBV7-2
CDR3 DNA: TGTGCCAGCAGCCCTGAATATGGGGTGGCAGATACGCAGTATTTT
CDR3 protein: CASSPEYGVADTQYF

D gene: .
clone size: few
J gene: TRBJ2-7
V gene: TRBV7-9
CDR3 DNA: TGTGCCAGCAGCTTGACGGGACACGCCTACGAGCAGTACTTC
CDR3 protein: CASSLTGHAYEQYF

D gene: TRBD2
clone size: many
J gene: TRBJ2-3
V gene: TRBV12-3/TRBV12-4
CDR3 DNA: TGTGCCAGCAGTCGCGGGCTAGCGGGGGGCACAGATACGCAGTATTTT
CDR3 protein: CASSRGLAGGTDTQYF

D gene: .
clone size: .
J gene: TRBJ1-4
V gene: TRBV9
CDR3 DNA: TGTGCCAGCAGCTCGATCCCCAATCCGGGGCATTCTAATGAAAAACTGTTTTTT
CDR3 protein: CASSSIPNPGHSNEKLFF

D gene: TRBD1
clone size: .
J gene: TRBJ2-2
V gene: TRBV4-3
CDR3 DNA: TGCGCCAGCAGCCAGACCCCAGGGGGAGCGAACACCGGGGAGCTGTTTTTT
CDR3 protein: CASSQTPGGANTGELFF

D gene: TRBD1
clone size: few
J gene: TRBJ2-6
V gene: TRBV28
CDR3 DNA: TGTGCCAGCAGTTTTTTTACAGGGGGCTTGAGTGGGGCCAACGTCCTGACTTTC
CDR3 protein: CASSFFTGGLSGANVLTF

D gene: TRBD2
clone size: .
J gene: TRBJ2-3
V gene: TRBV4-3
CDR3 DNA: TGCGCCAGCAGCCAGAAGCGGGGGAGCACAGATACGCAGTATTTT
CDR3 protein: CASSQKRGSTDTQYF

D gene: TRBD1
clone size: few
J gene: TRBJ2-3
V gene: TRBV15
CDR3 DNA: TGTGCCACCAGCAAAGGACAGGGGGCGCGGACAGATACGCAGTATTTT
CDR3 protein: CATSKGQGARTDTQYF